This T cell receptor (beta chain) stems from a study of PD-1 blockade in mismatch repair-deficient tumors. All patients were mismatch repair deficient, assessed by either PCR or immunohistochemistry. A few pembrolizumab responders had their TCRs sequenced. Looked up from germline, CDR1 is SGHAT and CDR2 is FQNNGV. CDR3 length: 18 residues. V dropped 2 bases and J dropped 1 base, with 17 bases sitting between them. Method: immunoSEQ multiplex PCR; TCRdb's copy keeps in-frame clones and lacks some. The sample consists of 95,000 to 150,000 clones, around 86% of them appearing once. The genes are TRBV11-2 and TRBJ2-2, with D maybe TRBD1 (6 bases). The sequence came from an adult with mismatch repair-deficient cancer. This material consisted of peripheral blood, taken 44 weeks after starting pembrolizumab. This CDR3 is CASSLNGVAGENTGELFF. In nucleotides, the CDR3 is TGTGCCAGCAGCTTAAACGGGGTGGCAGGGGAGAACACCGGGGAGCTGTTTTTT.